This T cell receptor (beta chain) was obtained from a study of shared clonotypes between healthy human individuals. Study-wide findings and caveats: Around 5% was the fraction of naive CD4 clonotypes found shared across a few donors. Only a few donors were included, so the genetic and exposure-history diversity represented was limited.

Using immunoSEQ multiplex PCR, the repertoire was profiled, and TCRdb retains in-frame clones only, with some absent. The table has about 1.5 million clones, approximately 98% seen once. A remark on this clone: The antigen remains unidentified.

With 0 bases removed from V and 4 bases from J, the gap between germline ends came to 17 bases. The germline gives CDR1 SGDLS, CDR2 YYNGEE. The CDR3 consists of 16 residues. The sequenced sample consisted of naive CD4+ T cells sorted from blood. The subset denotes: CD45RA+ positively selected. V and J are TRBV9 and TRBJ2-7, with no clear D. The sequence was obtained from a man aged 25-40 years in good health. The CDR3: CASSVGARSIGYEQYF. The CDR3 DNA follows: TGTGCCAGCAGCGTAGGCGCCAGAAGCATAGGGTACGAGCAGTACTTC.